This T cell receptor (beta chain) stems from a study of blood T cell repertoires in COVID-19. Study background: The study drew acute and convalescent COVID-19 samples from the United States, Italy and Spain. Sources were T cells, B-cell-depleted T cells, or PBMCs; the material itself was cDNA or gDNA.

In the source study's methods: Amplifying reference gene primers gave estimates of nucleated cell counts. Profiling relied on immunoSEQ multiplex PCR, and the TCRdb table lists in-frame clones only, not all of them. The V and J calls and clone size come from that table; D and trimming were worked out from the DNA. The repertoire holds about 49,000 clones, 75% to 90% seen once, with around an eighth in the top ten. As concerns this clone: The junction and the germline gene differ at one end; a read error may be behind it.

CDR3 size: 15 residues. Germline CDR1 SGHTA, CDR2 FQGNSA. The TCR originated in a human donor in a cohort sampled during active COVID-19. This chain joins TRBV7-2 and TRBJ1-1; 10 nucleotides line up with TRBD1. The sample taken for sequencing was peripheral blood. As DNA, the CDR3 is TGTGCCAGCAGCCTAGCCGGGACAGGGGTAACTGAAGCTTTCTTT. Translating it yields CASSLAGTGVTEAFF.